Listed below are T cell receptor beta chains from one sample, sequenced in a study of shared clonotypes between healthy human individuals. Sequencing was performed with immunoSEQ multiplex PCR; in TCRdb, only in-frame clones are kept and a portion is missing. The sample has roughly 500,000 clones, more than 75% seen once. Sequencing was carried out using PBMCs. These receptors came from a middle-aged woman in good health. Some clones in this sample may be carry-over from other donors' samples. CDR3s include the opening cysteine and the closing phenylalanine or tryptophan. Fields, in order: J gene, clone size, D gene, V gene, CDR3 protein, CDR3 DNA. D genes are given only for firm matches. Size is stated for part of the rows, as once, few or many counts, or as a class when the clone is expanded.

j_gene: TRBJ2-7
abundance: many
d_gene: TRBD2
v_gene: TRBV2
CDR3aa: CASSAGGAYEQYF
CDR3nt: TGTGCCAGCAGTGCGGGAGGGGCCTACGAGCAGTACTTC

j_gene: TRBJ1-1
abundance: NA
d_gene: NA
v_gene: TRBV4-1
CDR3aa: CASSQAAVLNTEAFF
CDR3nt: TGCGCCAGCAGCCAAGCGGCTGTCTTGAACACTGAAGCTTTCTTT

j_gene: TRBJ2-1
abundance: NA
d_gene: TRBD2
v_gene: TRBV4-3
CDR3aa: CASSQDYRGREVYNEQFF
CDR3nt: TGCGCCAGCAGCCAAGATTACCGCGGGAGGGAGGTCTACAATGAGCAGTTCTTC

j_gene: TRBJ1-4
abundance: NA
d_gene: TRBD1
v_gene: TRBV5-1
CDR3aa: CASSATGGFYEKLFF
CDR3nt: TGCGCCAGCAGTGCAACAGGGGGCTTTTATGAAAAACTGTTTTTT

j_gene: TRBJ1-4
abundance: NA
d_gene: NA
v_gene: TRBV6-1
CDR3aa: CASSPQDGSDEKLFF
CDR3nt: TGTGCCAGCAGTCCCCAGGACGGCTCAGATGAAAAACTGTTTTTT

j_gene: TRBJ2-7
abundance: once
d_gene: TRBD1
v_gene: TRBV5-6
CDR3aa: CASSLEDRDEQYF
CDR3nt: TGTGCCAGCAGCTTGGAAGACAGGGACGAGCAGTACTTC

j_gene: TRBJ1-2
abundance: NA
d_gene: TRBD1
v_gene: TRBV2
CDR3aa: CASIGGDYGYTF
CDR3nt: TGTGCCAGCATAGGGGGCGACTATGGCTACACCTTC

j_gene: TRBJ2-7
abundance: NA
d_gene: TRBD1
v_gene: TRBV4-2
CDR3aa: CASSPDQGAYEQYF
CDR3nt: TGTGCCAGCAGCCCGGACCAGGGGGCCTACGAGCAGTACTTC

j_gene: TRBJ1-2
abundance: few
d_gene: NA
v_gene: TRBV15
CDR3aa: CATSMGWDGYTF
CDR3nt: TGTGCCACCAGCATGGGATGGGATGGCTACACCTTC

j_gene: TRBJ2-7
abundance: NA
d_gene: TRBD2
v_gene: TRBV6-5
CDR3aa: CASSSLAGGSSYEQYF
CDR3nt: TGTGCCAGCAGTTCCCTAGCGGGGGGGAGCTCCTACGAGCAGTACTTC

j_gene: TRBJ2-5
abundance: few
d_gene: NA
v_gene: TRBV7-9
CDR3aa: CASSFPEGGQETQYF
CDR3nt: TGTGCCAGCAGCTTCCCGGAAGGAGGGCAAGAGACCCAGTACTTC

j_gene: TRBJ1-2
abundance: NA
d_gene: TRBD1
v_gene: TRBV5-1
CDR3aa: CASSLDRGANYGYTF
CDR3nt: TGCGCCAGCAGCCTTGACAGGGGAGCTAACTATGGCTACACCTTC

j_gene: TRBJ2-5
abundance: NA
d_gene: NA
v_gene: TRBV11-2
CDR3aa: CASSLNRGRETQYF
CDR3nt: TGTGCCAGCAGCTTAAATCGGGGGAGGGAGACCCAGTACTTC

j_gene: TRBJ2-3
abundance: NA
d_gene: NA
v_gene: TRBV29-1
CDR3aa: CSVGRQGTDTQYF
CDR3nt: TGCAGCGTTGGGAGACAGGGCACAGATACGCAGTATTTT

j_gene: TRBJ2-2
abundance: once
d_gene: NA
v_gene: TRBV7-7
CDR3aa: CASSLGRGNTGELFF
CDR3nt: TGTGCTAGCAGCTTAGGGAGAGGGAACACCGGGGAGCTGTTTTTT

j_gene: TRBJ2-1
abundance: NA
d_gene: NA
v_gene: TRBV7-9
CDR3aa: CASSLGTAWGYNEQFF
CDR3nt: TGTGCCAGCAGCTTAGGGACAGCTTGGGGTTACAATGAGCAGTTCTTC

j_gene: TRBJ2-1
abundance: NA
d_gene: NA
v_gene: TRBV20-1
CDR3aa: CSAQKNEQFF
CDR3nt: TGCAGTGCTCAAAAGAATGAGCAGTTCTTC

j_gene: TRBJ1-1
abundance: NA
d_gene: TRBD1
v_gene: TRBV6-1
CDR3aa: CASRTDRSNTEAFF
CDR3nt: TGTGCCAGCAGGACGGACAGGTCGAACACTGAAGCTTTCTTT

j_gene: TRBJ2-3
abundance: once
d_gene: TRBD2
v_gene: TRBV7-2
CDR3aa: CASSLVTSGGTDTQYF
CDR3nt: TGTGCCAGCAGCTTAGTTACTAGCGGGGGCACAGATACGCAGTATTTT

j_gene: TRBJ2-2
abundance: NA
d_gene: TRBD1
v_gene: TRBV18
CDR3aa: CASSPPGTGTLGRSGELFF
CDR3nt: TGTGCCAGCTCACCACCCGGGACAGGCACCCTTGGTAGGAGCGGGGAGCTGTTTTTT

j_gene: TRBJ1-5
abundance: few
d_gene: NA
v_gene: TRBV2
CDR3aa: CASTWGLSSNQPQHF
CDR3nt: TGTGCCAGCACGTGGGGGCTGTCGAGCAATCAGCCCCAGCATTTT

j_gene: TRBJ2-1
abundance: few
d_gene: TRBD2
v_gene: TRBV20-1
CDR3aa: CSARSSGRPFF
CDR3nt: TGCAGTGCTAGATCTAGCGGGAGGCCGTTCTTC

j_gene: TRBJ1-1
abundance: NA
d_gene: NA
v_gene: TRBV6-5
CDR3aa: CASRETGNTEAFF
CDR3nt: TGTGCCAGCAGGGAAACAGGGAACACTGAAGCTTTCTTT

j_gene: TRBJ2-5
abundance: NA
d_gene: TRBD1
v_gene: TRBV9
CDR3aa: CASSSGQGETQYF
CDR3nt: TGTGCCAGCAGCTCCGGACAGGGAGAGACCCAGTACTTC

j_gene: TRBJ2-5
abundance: NA
d_gene: NA
v_gene: TRBV6-1
CDR3aa: CASSAVTAQETQYF
CDR3nt: TGTGCCAGCAGTGCCGTGACAGCTCAAGAGACCCAGTACTTC

j_gene: TRBJ1-2
abundance: NA
d_gene: NA
v_gene: TRBV7-8
CDR3aa: CASSLDRGLGGYTF
CDR3nt: TGTGCCAGCAGCTTAGATCGTGGGCTGGGGGGCTACACCTTC

j_gene: TRBJ1-2
abundance: NA
d_gene: TRBD1
v_gene: TRBV6-6
CDR3aa: CASSYLQGADGYTF
CDR3nt: TGTGCCAGCAGTTACCTGCAGGGGGCGGATGGCTACACCTTC

j_gene: TRBJ2-1
abundance: few
d_gene: NA
v_gene: TRBV2
CDR3aa: CASSDNNEQFF
CDR3nt: TGTGCCAGCAGTGACAACAATGAGCAGTTCTTC

j_gene: TRBJ2-2
abundance: NA
d_gene: NA
v_gene: TRBV19
CDR3aa: CASRPNTGELFF
CDR3nt: TGTGCCAGTAGACCAAACACCGGGGAGCTGTTTTTT

j_gene: TRBJ1-5
abundance: NA
d_gene: NA
v_gene: TRBV16
CDR3aa: CASSQSLTGLNQPQHF
CDR3nt: TGTGCCAGCAGCCAATCGCTTACAGGGTTGAATCAGCCCCAGCATTTT

j_gene: TRBJ2-3
abundance: NA
d_gene: TRBD2
v_gene: TRBV6-4
CDR3aa: CASSDKGTSGSTDTQYF
CDR3nt: TGTGCCAGCAGTGATAAAGGGACTAGCGGGAGTACAGATACGCAGTATTTT

j_gene: TRBJ1-4
abundance: NA
d_gene: NA
v_gene: TRBV30
CDR3aa: CAWSVLQSNEKLFF
CDR3nt: TGTGCCTGGAGCGTACTACAGTCTAATGAAAAACTGTTTTTT

j_gene: TRBJ2-7
abundance: NA
d_gene: NA
v_gene: TRBV6-6
CDR3aa: CASSWGLDSYEQYF
CDR3nt: TGTGCCAGCAGTTGGGGGCTGGACTCCTACGAGCAGTACTTC

j_gene: TRBJ2-5
abundance: NA
d_gene: NA
v_gene: TRBV9
CDR3aa: CASSPAGRVLETQYF
CDR3nt: TGTGCCAGCAGCCCCGCCGGGCGAGTCCTAGAGACCCAGTACTTC

j_gene: TRBJ2-1
abundance: many
d_gene: NA
v_gene: TRBV7-7
CDR3aa: CASSLGAGSEQFF
CDR3nt: TGTGCCAGCAGCTTAGGGGCAGGGAGTGAGCAGTTCTTC

j_gene: TRBJ1-2
abundance: NA
d_gene: NA
v_gene: TRBV7-2
CDR3aa: CASSLVVGDRYGYTF
CDR3nt: TGTGCCAGCAGCTTAGTCGTTGGTGACCGCTATGGCTACACCTTC

j_gene: TRBJ2-7
abundance: once
d_gene: TRBD2
v_gene: TRBV9
CDR3aa: CASSGGGALSPYEQYF
CDR3nt: TGTGCCAGCAGCGGGGGGGGAGCCCTGTCCCCTTACGAGCAGTACTTC

j_gene: TRBJ2-3
abundance: NA
d_gene: NA
v_gene: TRBV29-1
CDR3aa: CSVGRGQLDTQYF
CDR3nt: TGCAGCGTTGGAAGGGGCCAGCTCGATACGCAGTATTTT

j_gene: TRBJ1-1
abundance: NA
d_gene: TRBD1
v_gene: TRBV9
CDR3aa: CASSVGDRGWTEAFF
CDR3nt: TGTGCCAGCAGCGTAGGGGACAGGGGCTGGACTGAAGCTTTCTTT

j_gene: TRBJ2-7
abundance: few
d_gene: TRBD2
v_gene: TRBV28
CDR3aa: CASSYKFPQVDGTNSYEQYF
CDR3nt: TGTGCCAGCAGTTACAAATTCCCCCAGGTCGACGGGACTAACTCCTACGAGCAGTACTTC

j_gene: TRBJ1-2
abundance: NA
d_gene: NA
v_gene: TRBV4-2
CDR3aa: CASSQDLGYGYTF
CDR3nt: TGTGCCAGCAGCCAAGATTTAGGGTATGGCTACACCTTC

j_gene: TRBJ2-7
abundance: NA
d_gene: TRBD1
v_gene: TRBV10-3
CDR3aa: CAISPSVDRGLYEQYF
CDR3nt: TGTGCCATCAGCCCTTCCGTGGACAGGGGCCTCTACGAGCAGTACTTC

j_gene: TRBJ2-3
abundance: once
d_gene: TRBD2
v_gene: TRBV5-4
CDR3aa: CASSAGPGLAGRTDTQYF
CDR3nt: TGTGCCAGCAGCGCGGGGCCGGGACTAGCGGGCCGCACAGATACGCAGTATTTT

j_gene: TRBJ1-1
abundance: once
d_gene: TRBD1
v_gene: TRBV18
CDR3aa: CASSPSTGYFTEAFF
CDR3nt: TGTGCCAGCTCACCGTCGACAGGGTATTTTACTGAAGCTTTCTTT

j_gene: TRBJ2-1
abundance: NA
d_gene: TRBD2
v_gene: TRBV29-1
CDR3aa: CSVASGRYNEQFF
CDR3nt: TGCAGCGTTGCTAGCGGGAGGTACAATGAGCAGTTCTTC

j_gene: TRBJ2-3
abundance: NA
d_gene: NA
v_gene: TRBV5-4
CDR3aa: CAGSFAGLTDTQYF
CDR3nt: TGTGCCGGCAGCTTCGCGGGACTCACAGATACGCAGTATTTT

j_gene: TRBJ1-1
abundance: NA
d_gene: TRBD1
v_gene: TRBV11-2
CDR3aa: CASSQGQGGTEAFF
CDR3nt: TGTGCCAGCAGCCAGGGACAGGGTGGCACTGAAGCTTTCTTT

j_gene: TRBJ2-3
abundance: NA
d_gene: NA
v_gene: TRBV7-2
CDR3aa: CASSLVGDPSTDTQYF
CDR3nt: TGTGCCAGCAGCTTAGTTGGGGACCCTAGCACAGATACGCAGTATTTT

j_gene: TRBJ1-1
abundance: once
d_gene: NA
v_gene: TRBV29-1
CDR3aa: CSGWGRNTEAFF
CDR3nt: TGCAGCGGTTGGGGCAGAAACACTGAAGCTTTCTTT